The 3 T cell receptor beta chains in this list originate from one sample, sequenced in a study of human T cells and chemical hapten exposure. Time point indicated: patch test 2, 6 weeks after DPC sensitization. Treatment in this sample: therapeutic diphenylcyclopropenone sensitization with weekly scalp DPC. TCRdb ran MiXCR on the RACE reads and lists one entry per CDR3 protein. The table has around 360,000 distinct CDR3 sequences, about 6% seen once. The specimen comprised whole blood, sampled in connection with sensitization to the hapten diphenylcyclopropenone (DPC). These receptors were taken from a woman aged 18-35 years with alopecia areata. Some clones in this sample may be carry-over from other donors' samples.

Only a few counts were recorded for this clonotype. The chain has TRBV18 and TRBJ1-3; D gene uncertain. The CDR3 covers 15 residues. Per the germline V gene, CDR1 is KGHSH and CDR2 is LQKENI. Trimming took 3 bases from V and 4 from J, leaving 13 bases between them. CDR3 nucleotide sequence: TGTGCCAGCTCACCTCCGGGCTATTCCGGAAACACCATATATTTT. Encoded protein: CASSPPGYSGNTIYF.

This clonotype was detected many times. The rearrangement uses TRBV12-3 or TRBV12-4 and TRBJ1-5; TRBD1 matches at 8 bases. The V and J ends lost 3 bases and 6 bases, in that order; junction bases with no gene match: 4. CDR3 size: 14 residues. CDR3 DNA: TGTGCCAGCAGTTTCACAGGGGGGAGTCAGCCCCAGCATTTT. The encoded protein is CASSFTGGSQPQHF.

This sequence joins TRBV2 and TRBJ2-3, with D perhaps TRBD2 (5 bases). This CDR3 contains 15 residues. Deletions cut 0 bases from V and 4 bases from J, with 11 bases between. The germline CDR1 and CDR2 sequences are SNHLY and FYNNEI. The DNA of the CDR3 is TGTGCCAGCAGTGAAGCGCTGGCCGGGGCAGATACGCAGTATTTT. Encoded protein: CASSEALAGADTQYF.